Presented here are 17 T cell receptor beta chains from one specimen sequenced in a study of read filtering for tumor transcriptome and immune sequencing. The library was built from roughly 400 ng RNA with molecular barcoded adaptors for alpha/delta and beta/gamma chains. TCRdb called the reads again in MiXCR, with one record for every CDR3 protein. This table has roughly 130,000 distinct CDR3 sequences, 10% to 15% appearing once. The material sequenced was a population of CD138-negative cells sorted from bone marrow. These receptor sequences come from a donor aged 40 or over with multiple myeloma.

The chain carries TRBV14 and TRBJ2-2, with a weak D call TRBD2 (6 bases). V was shortened by 4 bases and J by 3 bases, with 12 bases between the two germline ends. Germline V gene lookup returns CDR1 SGHDN and CDR2 FVKESK. This CDR3 is 15 amino acids long. CDR3 bases: TGTGCCAGCAGCCCTCGGAGGGTGGACACCGGGGAGCTGTTTTTT. Its protein is CASSPRRVDTGELFF.

This clonotype showed up many times. V gene TRBV6-5 combines with J gene TRBJ1-6, with D tentatively TRBD1 (5 bases). V gave up 7 bases and J gave up 7 bases, with 14 bases separating them. The CDR3 has 14 amino acids. Germline V lookup: CDR1 MNHEY, CDR2 SVGAGI. This CDR3 reads CASTLDRTNSPLHF. CDR3 sequence (DNA): TGTGCCAGCACCCTCGACAGAACCAATTCACCCCTCCACTTT.

This clonotype was observed a handful of times. A much larger clonotype is one base distant, so this may be a read error. The rearrangement uses TRBV5-1 and TRBJ2-5; 9 bases are a match to TRBD1. This CDR3 has 14 residues. Trimming at V came to 4 bases and at J to 3 bases, leaving 4 bases not matched to a gene. Germline CDR1 reads SGHRS; CDR2 reads YFSETQ. Here the CDR3 reads CASSARQGEETQYF. For the CDR3, the DNA is TGCGCCAGCAGCGCCAGACAGGGGGAAGAGACCCAGTACTTC.

This clonotype was recorded many times. The chain carries TRBV3-1 and TRBJ2-5; D unresolved. CDR3 length equals 11 residues. Germline values: CDR1 LGHDT, CDR2 YNNKEL (reference sequence). Trimming took off 4 bases at V and 5 bases at J, with 5 bases between the two ends. CDR3: CASSRLETQYF. The CDR3 coding sequence is TGTGCCAGCAGCCGGCTGGAGACCCAGTACTTC.

There are many counts of this clonotype. The rearrangement uses TRBV20-1 and TRBJ2-3; D might be TRBD2 (6 bases). V was shortened by 7 bases and J by 1 base, with 12 bases between the two germline ends. This CDR3 region has 13 residues. CDR1 DFQATT and CDR2 SNEGSKA come from the germline V gene (reference sequence). CDR3 protein: CSGRGLGTDTQYF. In DNA, the CDR3 is TGCAGTGGGCGGGGATTGGGCACAGATACGCAGTATTTT.

This clonotype was detected ten times or more. The chain combines TRBV2 with TRBJ2-2, with 9 bases matching TRBD1. This CDR3 is 18 amino acids long. Per the germline V gene, CDR1 is SNHLY and CDR2 is FYNNEI. The V segment lost 8 bases and the J segment 4 bases; nucleotides outside the gene matches: 17. CDR3 protein: CASRDRLQDRGATGELFF. CDR3 nucleotides: TGTGCCAGCCGAGACCGTCTCCAGGACAGGGGTGCCACCGGGGAGCTGTTTTTT.

In regard to this clonotype: The junction departs from the called germline gene at one end, perhaps through a read error. The rearrangement links TRBV29-1 to TRBJ1-1; tentatively, D is TRBD1 (6 bases). This CDR3 is 13 amino acids long. CDR1 and CDR2 from the germline V gene are SQVTM and ANQGSEA. Here the CDR3 reads CSVSQGVNTEALF. The CDR3 bases are TGCAGCGTATCACAGGGAGTGAACACTGAAGCTCTCTTT.

This clonotype has ten or more counts. The rearrangement links TRBV6-2 or TRBV6-3 to TRBJ2-7; TRBD1 is a possible D gene (5 bases). The CDR3 contains 12 residues. Trimming stripped 6 bases from V and 5 bases from J, with 11 bases between. Germline V gene sequence: CDR1 MNHEY, CDR2 SVGEGT. CDR3 nucleotide sequence: TGTGCCAGCAGAGCTAGGGGCAACGAGCAGTACTTC. As protein: CASRARGNEQYF.

In its sample, this clonotype was seen many times. The rearrangement uses TRBV20-1 and TRBJ1-5; 8 bases align to TRBD1. This CDR3 has 12 residues. The V and J ends lost 6 bases and 9 bases, in that order; junction bases with no gene match: 7. Germline loops: CDR1 DFQATT, CDR2 SNEGSKA (reference sequence). CDR3 amino acids: CSAAGGPGPQHF. Here the CDR3 DNA reads TGCAGTGCAGCAGGGGGCCCGGGGCCCCAGCATTTT.

This clonotype showed up many times. The chain combines TRBV18 with TRBJ1-4, with D uncertain. The CDR3 is made up of 15 amino acids. The germline gives CDR1 KGHSH, CDR2 LQKENI. The V and J ends lost 4 bases and 8 bases respectively, with 17 bases between them. The CDR3 here is CASSRIGPQKEKLFF. The CDR3, as DNA: TGTGCCAGCTCACGCATCGGACCTCAAAAGGAAAAACTGTTTTTT.

This clonotype was seen at least ten times. The rearrangement links TRBV7-3 to TRBJ2-1; the D gene is possibly TRBD2 (5 bases). Germline V CDR1 and CDR2: SGHTA, FQGTGA. V gave up 5 bases and J gave up 0 bases, with 17 bases separating them. This CDR3 has 17 residues. CDR3 sequence (DNA): TGTGCCAGCAGCCGGGAACGGCCGGGGAGCTCCTACAATGAGCAGTTCTTC. The encoded protein is CASSRERPGSSYNEQFF.

This clonotype was seen many times. V is TRBV6-2 or TRBV6-3 and J is TRBJ2-1; D is possibly TRBD1 (5 bases). The CDR3 has 14 residues. The V end was cut by 0 bases, the J end by 7 bases, with 10 bases between. Germline values: CDR1 MNHEY, CDR2 SVGEGT. Here the CDR3 reads CASSYSDRQNEQFF. The CDR3 DNA follows: TGTGCCAGCAGTTACTCGGACCGACAGAATGAGCAGTTCTTC.

This clonotype has at least ten counts. The V call is TRBV20-1, the J call TRBJ1-2; TRBD1 is a possible D gene (5 bases). CDR3 size: 13 residues. V lost 3 bases and J lost 8, with 16 bases in between. Germline V gene data show CDR1 as DFQATT and CDR2 as SNEGSKA (reference sequence). The CDR3 reads CSASPDSPRGYTF. DNA for the CDR3: TGCAGTGCTAGTCCCGACAGCCCGAGGGGCTACACCTTC.

By its share, this clonotype is medium-sized. This chain joins TRBV5-6 and TRBJ2-6; D uncertain. The CDR3 is 15 residues long. Trimming took off 4 bases at V and 0 bases at J, with 8 bases between the two ends. Germline lookup yields CDR1 SGHDT and CDR2 YYEEEE. The CDR3 is CASSLGRSGANVLTF. The CDR3 DNA sequence: TGTGCCAGCAGCCTAGGACGCTCTGGGGCCAACGTCCTGACTTTC.

This clonotype was seen repeatedly, ten times or more. The V gene is TRBV5-1, the J gene TRBJ1-4; perhaps TRBD1 as D (5 bases). V was cut by 5 bases and J by 0 bases, with 11 bases left in between. This CDR3 contains 15 residues. In germline, CDR1 is SGHRS, CDR2 YFSETQ. This CDR3 reads CASRGEAATNEKLFF. The DNA of the CDR3 is TGCGCCAGCAGGGGGGAGGCAGCAACTAATGAAAAACTGTTTTTT.

This clonotype was found many times. The V gene is TRBV6-5, the J gene TRBJ1-1; D is uncertain. The CDR3 is made up of 11 amino acids. The germline V gene encodes CDR1 MNHEY and CDR2 SVGAGI. V lost 2 bases and J lost 7, with 5 bases in between. The CDR3 DNA reads as TGTGCCAGCAGTTACGGCTTTGAAGCTTTCTTT. It specifies CASSYGFEAFF.

With regard to this clonotype: An end of the junction does not agree with germline; a read error may underlie this. The chain couples TRBV19 to TRBJ1-1; 11 bases match TRBD1. This CDR3 is built from 13 residues. Germline CDR1 and CDR2: LNHDA and SQIVND (reference sequence). The CDR3 DNA is TGTGCCAGTAGCGGACAGGGGGCCACTGAAGCTTCCTTT. Translation: CASSGQGATEASF.